This T cell receptor beta chain is from a study of monozygotic twins with inflammatory bowel disease. TCRalpha and TCRbeta cDNA went through nested PCRs of about 15 and 9 cycles, two in total. TCRdb reprocessed the 5' RACE reads; each CDR3 protein has one entry and no DNA is given. Here the sample table reports fewer than 550,000 distinct CDR3 sequences. CDR3 length: 17 amino acids. The V gene's germline CDR1 is SGHRS and CDR2 YFSETQ. Sequencing was done on a sample of blood. This clonotype was obtained from a human donor with ulcerative colitis or Crohn's disease, or a healthy co-twin of an affected twin (not recorded which). This chain connects TRBV5-1 to TRBJ2-7; TCRdb's D call, TRBD1, is unchecked because there is no DNA. The CDR3 protein is CASSLTGKVTGGYEQYF.